Presented here are 25 T cell receptor beta chains from one specimen sequenced in a study of blood T cell repertoires in COVID-19. Profiled with immunoSEQ multiplex PCR; TCRdb holds only in-frame clones, not every one. The sample has about 300,000 clones, roughly 90% seen once; the top ten hold approximately 8.5%. The source material was peripheral blood. These TCRs come from a man aged 18 to 30 with active or convalescent COVID-19.

The gene calls are TRBV12-3 or TRBV12-4 and TRBJ2-1; no clear D gene. This CDR3 region has 13 residues. V lost 6 bases and J 9 bases, leaving 15 bases between the germline ends. Here the CDR3 DNA reads TGTGCCAGCAGCCTCGATGAAGGAGCTGAGCAGTTCTTC. Translated: CASSLDEGAEQFF.

This clone was observed a single time. The chain is built from TRBV10-3 and TRBJ1-4; D is possibly TRBD1 (5 bases). The CDR3 runs to 18 residues. Germline V CDR1 and CDR2: ENHRY, SYGVKD. Trimming removed 0 bases from V and 8 bases from J, with 22 bases in between. The CDR3 DNA is TGTGCCATCAGTGAGTCGTGGCAAAGCGGGACTTGGAGGGAAAAACTGTTTTTT. Translated: CAISESWQSGTWREKLFF.

Concerning this clone itself: Distinct nucleotide sequences in the sample also encode this CDR3. The chain is built from TRBV9 and TRBJ2-7; 8 bases map to TRBD2. Looked up from germline, CDR1 is SGDLS and CDR2 is YYNGEE. The V and J ends lost 0 bases and 3 bases, in that order; junction bases with no gene match: 5. CDR3 length: 15 amino acids. CDR3 protein: CASSVGTSGFYEQYF. CDR3 DNA: TGTGCCAGCAGCGTAGGAACTAGCGGCTTCTACGAGCAGTACTTC.

This chain links TRBV7-8 with TRBJ1-4; D perhaps matches TRBD1 (5 bases). V was shortened by 4 bases and J by 3 bases, with 9 bases between the two germline ends. Germline V CDR1 and CDR2: SGHVS, FQNEAQ. This CDR3 is built from 14 residues. The CDR3 is CASSSGLANEKLFF. In nucleotides, the CDR3 is TGTGCCAGCAGCTCAGGGTTGGCTAATGAAAAACTGTTTTTT.

The V and J genes are TRBV6-5 and TRBJ2-7; 11 bases are a match to TRBD1. CDR3 length: 16 amino acids. Germline values: CDR1 MNHEY, CDR2 SVGAGI. Germline trimming cut 0 bases from V and 4 bases from J; bases unmatched to any gene: 5. CDR3 in DNA: TGTGCCAGCAGTTACTCGTCGGGACAGGGGGGGTACGAGCAGTACTTC. Its protein is CASSYSSGQGGYEQYF.

The chain couples TRBV29-1 to TRBJ1-3; TRBD1 is a possible D gene (5 bases). Germline V CDR1 and CDR2: SQVTM, ANQGSEA. V was trimmed by 7 bases and J by 4 bases, leaving 17 bases between them. This CDR3 has 14 amino acids. CDR3 nucleotide sequence: TGCAGCGCTGGGGCCAGTGGGGCAGGAAACACCATATATTTT. Encoded protein: CSAGASGAGNTIYF.

The genes are TRBV25-1 and TRBJ2-1, with D possibly being TRBD2 (6 bases). V lost 3 bases and J 6 bases, leaving 15 bases between the germline ends. Germline V gene sequence: CDR1 MGHDK, CDR2 SYGVNS. The CDR3 is 15 amino acids. The CDR3 bases are TGTGCCAGCAGTGAGAGGAGGGAGGAAGGCAATGAGCAGTTCTTC. It codes for CASSERREEGNEQFF.

The chain uses TRBV4-3 and TRBJ2-1, with 10 bases fitting TRBD2. Trimming removed 2 bases from V and 7 bases from J; junction bases left unmatched: 5. The CDR3 loop spans 15 amino acids. The V gene's germline CDR1 is LGHNA and CDR2 YSLEER. The CDR3: CASSQLTSGVNEQFF. Written as DNA, the CDR3 is TGCGCCAGCAGCCAACTTACTAGCGGGGTGAATGAGCAGTTCTTC.

This chain uses TRBV19 with TRBJ1-4; 10 bases align to TRBD1. Germline V gene data show CDR1 as LNHDA and CDR2 as SQIVND (reference sequence). J was trimmed by 6 bases and V by 4 bases; bases with no gene match: 5. The CDR3 length is 15 residues. The CDR3 spells CASSKIGTGDEKLFF. As DNA, the CDR3 is TGTGCCAGTAGTAAAATTGGGACAGGGGATGAAAAACTGTTTTTT.

The chain carries TRBV1 and TRBJ1-2. TRBV1 is a listed pseudogene. The CDR3 spans 15 residues. The DNA of the CDR3 is TGCACCAGCAGCCAAGATTCAGCAGAGAGGTATGGCTACACCTTC. It is translated as CTSSQDSAERYGYTF.

The chain combines TRBV19 with TRBJ1-3; 8 bases agree with TRBD1. Germline CDR1 and CDR2: LNHDA and SQIVND (reference sequence). This CDR3 contains 13 residues. V shed 1 base, J shed 11 bases, and the junction held 4 bases outside the gene matches. This CDR3 reads CASSIVGTGSIYF. The CDR3 DNA reads as TGTGCCAGTAGTATAGTCGGGACAGGTTCCATATATTTT.

The DNA for the CDR3 is TGTGCCAGCTCACCTGAGGGAGGAGGTACGCAGTATTTT. Protein product: CASSPEGGGTQYF. The rearrangement uses TRBV18 and TRBJ2-3; a possible D gene is TRBD2 (6 bases). Per germline, CDR1 KGHSH and CDR2 LQKENI. CDR3 size: 13 residues. Trimming stripped 3 bases from V and 8 bases from J, with 12 bases between.

The chain employs TRBV7-6 and TRBJ1-2, with a weak D call TRBD1 (6 bases). V was clipped by 3 bases and J by 6 bases, with 23 bases between them. Germline CDR1 is SGHVS and CDR2 is FNYEAQ. The CDR3 is 17 amino acids. DNA of the CDR3: TGTGCCAGCAGCTTTCACAGGGAGACGAACAGGCTCCATGGCTACACCTTC. Translation: CASSFHRETNRLHGYTF.

The genes are TRBV13 and TRBJ2-2; D unclear. The CDR3 is 15 residues long. Germline lookup yields CDR1 PRHDT and CDR2 FYEKMQ (reference sequence). Trimming removed 2 bases at V and 2 bases at J, with 9 bases between. This chain's CDR3 is CASSLRLSNTGELFF. The CDR3 DNA is TGTGCCAGCAGCTTACGACTGTCAAACACCGGGGAGCTGTTTTTT.

This chain links TRBV2 with TRBJ1-5; TRBD1 matches at 8 bases. This CDR3 spans 14 amino acids. Looked up from germline, CDR1 is SNHLY and CDR2 is FYNNEI. V shed 6 bases, J shed 8 bases, and the junction held 9 bases outside the gene matches. CDR3 region: CASRNSGGVEPQHF. DNA for the CDR3: TGTGCCAGCAGGAATTCAGGGGGCGTAGAGCCCCAGCATTTT.

The chain carries TRBV23-1 and TRBJ2-7, with D possibly being TRBD2 (7 bases). TRBV23-1 is treated as an ORF (open reading frame) with a function not yet certain. The V and J ends lost 4 bases and 5 bases respectively, with 15 bases between them. The CDR3 runs to 14 residues. The chain's CDR3 is CASSRGGSRDEQYF. CDR3 sequence (DNA): TGCGCCAGCAGTCGGGGGGGCTCGAGGGACGAGCAGTACTTC.

V gene TRBV12-3 or TRBV12-4 combines with J gene TRBJ1-4; the D is unclear. CDR3 length: 13 residues. V lost 0 bases to trimming and J lost 8 bases, with 7 bases between them. The CDR3 here is CASSLAPEEKLFF. For the CDR3, the DNA is TGTGCCAGCAGTTTAGCGCCTGAGGAAAAACTGTTTTTT.

The sample holds one count of this clone. This rearrangement joins TRBV19 to TRBJ1-2; 7 bases are shared with TRBD1. This CDR3 has 15 amino acids. V gave up 3 bases and J gave up 4 bases; unmatched junction bases: 8. Germline assignment: CDR1 LNHDA and CDR2 SQIVND (reference sequence). Written as DNA, the CDR3 is TGTGCCAGTAGTATCGGGACAGCCCCCTTCTATGGCTACACCTTC. Its protein is CASSIGTAPFYGYTF.

This chain joins TRBV23-1 and TRBJ1-2, with 8 bases fitting TRBD1. TRBV23-1 is annotated as an ORF whose role is uncertain. Trimming at V came to 3 bases and at J to 7 bases, leaving 10 bases not matched to a gene. The CDR3 extends over 15 amino acids. CDR3 coding DNA: TGCGCCAGCAGTCACCCCAGGGGGCTATCTTGTGGCTACACCTTC. Translating gives CASSHPRGLSCGYTF.

The rearrangement joins TRBV6-5 to TRBJ2-5; D unresolved. CDR3 size: 13 residues. The ends were cut back, 7 bases at V and 3 bases at J, with 12 bases in the middle. CDR1 is MNHEY and CDR2 is SVGAGI in the germline V gene. CDR3 protein: CASTPTEEETQYF. In DNA, the CDR3 is TGTGCCAGCACCCCGACCGAGGAAGAGACCCAGTACTTC.

This chain's CDR3 is CSVDRAARVAGGAFF. CDR3 DNA: TGCAGCGTTGATAGGGCAGCCAGGGTAGCCGGTGGGGCTTTCTTT. The J gene is TRBJ1-1, the V gene TRBV29-1, with a tentative D call TRBD1 (5 bases). The length of the CDR3 is 15 residues. Germline V gene sequence: CDR1 SQVTM, CDR2 ANQGSEA. The V end lost 3 bases, the J end lost 11 bases, and 25 bases lay between the germline ends.

This chain links TRBV29-1 with TRBJ2-3; 14 bases match TRBD2. Germline V CDR1 and CDR2: SQVTM, ANQGSEA. Trimming took 7 bases from V and 2 from J; bases not matched to a gene: 2. The CDR3 length is 14 residues. The CDR3: CSGGLAGDTDTQYF. CDR3 in DNA: TGCAGCGGGGGACTAGCGGGGGACACAGATACGCAGTATTTT.

J is TRBJ2-7 and V is TRBV7-2; TRBD1 aligns across 8 bases. Germline CDR1 reads SGHTA; CDR2 reads FQGNSA. This CDR3 has 14 residues. V shed 4 bases and J 6 bases; nucleotides not matched to a gene: 8. CDR3 in DNA: TGTGCCAGCAGCTGGCAAGGACAGGGCAGCGAGCAGTACTTC. Translation: CASSWQGQGSEQYF. Full variable domain (rest looked up from reference TRBV7-2 and TRBJ2-7): GAGVSQSPSNKVTEKGKDVELRCDPISGHTALYWYRQSLGQGLEFLIYFQGNSAPDKSGLPSDRFSAERTGGSVSTLTIQRTQQEDSAVYLCASSWQGQGSEQYFGPGTRLTVT.

The chain links TRBV5-1 to TRBJ2-1; 10 positions match TRBD2. Germline lookup yields CDR1 SGHRS and CDR2 YFSETQ. With 0 bases clipped from V and 4 bases from J, the junction kept 7 bases outside the gene matches. This CDR3 region has 17 residues. The CDR3 DNA is TGCGCCAGCAGCTTGGAGGCTAGCGGGGGAAATTACAATGAGCAGTTCTTC. It yields the protein CASSLEASGGNYNEQFF.

The chain is built from TRBV7-9 and TRBJ2-7; 7 nucleotides align to TRBD1. The ends lost 4 bases at V and 6 bases at J; junction bases unmatched: 12. The CDR3 has 15 residues. Germline V gene data show CDR1 as SEHNR and CDR2 as FQNEAQ (reference sequence). Written as DNA, the CDR3 is TGTGCCAGCAGCTCGGGGACAGTCCTTGGGGGCGAGCAGTACTTC. Protein sequence: CASSSGTVLGGEQYF.